A selection of T cell receptor beta chains follows, all from one sample in a study of cytomegalovirus exposure and HLA in healthy donors. Here immunoSEQ multiplex PCR was the method, and the copy in TCRdb shows in-frame clones only, minus some. This table holds some 130,000 clones, more than 80% found once. Sequenced input: PBMCs. The receptors originated from a man under 40 in good health and CMV-seronegative. Each CDR3 is given with its conserved first and last residue. The order of the fields is D gene, V gene, clone size, J gene, CDR3 protein, CDR3 DNA. D genes are given only for firm matches. Clone size is not always given. Where it is, it says once, few, many or a class for expanded clones.

TRBD1	TRBV7-2	.	TRBJ1-5	CASSSRGSQPQHF	TGTGCCAGCAGTAGCAGGGGGAGCCAGCCCCAGCATTTT
.	TRBV28	.	TRBJ1-2	CASSLFPGRPGYTF	TGTGCCAGCAGTTTATTTCCAGGGCGCCCTGGCTACACCTTC
.	TRBV30	.	TRBJ2-2	CAWSSRGTGELFF	TGTGCCTGGAGCAGCCGGGGAACCGGGGAGCTGTTTTTT
TRBD2	TRBV5-4	.	TRBJ2-2	CASSLGPSGRPASGELFF	TGTGCCAGCAGCCTGGGGCCTAGCGGGAGGCCGGCCTCCGGGGAGCTGTTTTTT
.	TRBV19	.	TRBJ1-5	CASSGKRGKDQPQHF	TGTGCCAGTAGTGGAAAAAGGGGAAAAGACCAGCCCCAGCATTTT
.	TRBV7-9	.	TRBJ2-7	CASSLGGPYEQYF	TGTGCCAGCAGCTTAGGGGGGCCCTACGAGCAGTACTTC
.	TRBV30	.	TRBJ1-5	CAWGPGVGSNQPQHF	TGTGCCTGGGGGCCAGGTGTGGGTAGCAATCAGCCCCAGCATTTT
.	TRBV11-3	.	TRBJ2-3	CASSLSGLAVDTQYF	TGTGCCAGCAGCTTATCGGGCCTAGCCGTTGATACGCAGTATTTT
.	TRBV5-1	.	TRBJ2-1	CASSGGVYNEQFF	TGCGCCAGCAGCGGAGGTGTGTACAATGAGCAGTTCTTC
TRBD1	TRBV4-1	.	TRBJ2-5	CASSQGRTGVQETQYF	TGCGCCAGCAGCCAAGGAAGGACAGGGGTACAAGAGACCCAGTACTTC
TRBD1	TRBV7-9	few	TRBJ1-1	CASSKDRGLGAFF	TGTGCCAGCAGCAAGGACAGGGGGCTAGGGGCTTTCTTT
TRBD1	TRBV11-2	.	TRBJ2-1	CASSQGRGSPRGQFF	TGTGCCAGCAGCCAGGGCAGGGGGTCGCCTCGGGGGCAGTTCTTC
.	TRBV6-1	few	TRBJ1-1	CASRQTVNTEAFF	TGTGCCAGCAGGCAAACAGTAAACACTGAAGCTTTCTTT
.	TRBV10-3	.	TRBJ1-3	CAISETGSGNTIYF	TGTGCCATCAGTGAGACAGGGTCCGGAAACACCATATATTTT